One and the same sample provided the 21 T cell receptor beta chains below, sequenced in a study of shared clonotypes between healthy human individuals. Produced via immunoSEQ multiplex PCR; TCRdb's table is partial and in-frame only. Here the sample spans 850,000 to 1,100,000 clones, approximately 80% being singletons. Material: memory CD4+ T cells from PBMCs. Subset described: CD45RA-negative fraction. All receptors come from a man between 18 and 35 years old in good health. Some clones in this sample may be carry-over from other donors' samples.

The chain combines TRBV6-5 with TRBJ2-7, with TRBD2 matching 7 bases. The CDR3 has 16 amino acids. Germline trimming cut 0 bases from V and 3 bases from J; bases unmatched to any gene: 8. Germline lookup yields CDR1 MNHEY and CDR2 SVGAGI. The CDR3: CASSYSRAGAGYEQYF. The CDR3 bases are TGTGCCAGCAGTTACTCGAGGGCGGGAGCAGGCTACGAGCAGTACTTC.

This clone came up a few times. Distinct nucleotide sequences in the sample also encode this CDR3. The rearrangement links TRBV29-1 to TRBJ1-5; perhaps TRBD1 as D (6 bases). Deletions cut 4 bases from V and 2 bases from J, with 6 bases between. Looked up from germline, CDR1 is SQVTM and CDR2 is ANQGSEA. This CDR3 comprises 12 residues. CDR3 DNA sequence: TGCAGCGTTGCAGGGGGCAATCAGCCCCAGCATTTT. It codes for CSVAGGNQPQHF.

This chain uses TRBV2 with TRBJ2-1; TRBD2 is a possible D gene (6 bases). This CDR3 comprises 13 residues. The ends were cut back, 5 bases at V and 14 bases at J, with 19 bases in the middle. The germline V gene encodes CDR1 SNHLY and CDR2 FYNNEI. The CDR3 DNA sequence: TGTGCCAGCAGTCAGAACCAGGGAGGAGACGAGTTCTTC. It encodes CASSQNQGGDEFF.

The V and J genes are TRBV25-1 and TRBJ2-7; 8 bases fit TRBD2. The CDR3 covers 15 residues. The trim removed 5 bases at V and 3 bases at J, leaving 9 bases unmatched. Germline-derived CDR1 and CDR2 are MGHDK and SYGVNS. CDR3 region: CASSPRGSGVYEQYF. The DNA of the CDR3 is TGTGCCAGCAGTCCCCGGGGTAGCGGGGTCTACGAGCAGTACTTC.

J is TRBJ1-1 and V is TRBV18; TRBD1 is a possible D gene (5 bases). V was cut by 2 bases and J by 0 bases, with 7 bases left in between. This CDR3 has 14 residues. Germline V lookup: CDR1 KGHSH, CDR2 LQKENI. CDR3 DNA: TGTGCCAGCTCACCAGACAGCTTGAACACTGAAGCTTTCTTT. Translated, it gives CASSPDSLNTEAFF.

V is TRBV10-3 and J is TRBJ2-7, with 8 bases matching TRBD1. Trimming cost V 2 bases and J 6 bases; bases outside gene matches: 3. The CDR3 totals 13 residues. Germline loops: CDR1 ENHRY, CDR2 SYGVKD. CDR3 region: CAISEEQGVEQYF. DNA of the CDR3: TGTGCCATCAGTGAGGAACAGGGGGTCGAGCAGTACTTC.

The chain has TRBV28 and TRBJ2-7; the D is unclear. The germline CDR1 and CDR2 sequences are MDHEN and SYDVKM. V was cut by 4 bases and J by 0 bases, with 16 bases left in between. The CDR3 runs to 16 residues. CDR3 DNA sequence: TGTGCCAGCAGTTCCCCCCCCGGGCGCGGCTCCTACGAGCAGTACTTC. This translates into CASSSPPGRGSYEQYF.

The CDR3 here is CASSRDNYEQYF. CDR3 nucleotides: TGTGCCAGCAGCCGAGACAACTACGAGCAGTACTTC. The chain couples TRBV9 to TRBJ2-5; D is unresolved. The DNA matches TRBJ2-7 better at its end, which makes the J call doubtful. The CDR3 loop spans 12 amino acids. Germline-derived CDR1 and CDR2 are SGDLS and YYNGEE.

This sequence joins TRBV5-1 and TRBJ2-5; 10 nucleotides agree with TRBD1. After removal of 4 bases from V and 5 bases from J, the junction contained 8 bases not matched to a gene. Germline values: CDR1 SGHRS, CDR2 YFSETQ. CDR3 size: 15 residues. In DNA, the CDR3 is TGCGCCAGCAGCGGACGACAGGGGGCGCGCGAGACCCAGTACTTC. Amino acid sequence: CASSGRQGARETQYF.

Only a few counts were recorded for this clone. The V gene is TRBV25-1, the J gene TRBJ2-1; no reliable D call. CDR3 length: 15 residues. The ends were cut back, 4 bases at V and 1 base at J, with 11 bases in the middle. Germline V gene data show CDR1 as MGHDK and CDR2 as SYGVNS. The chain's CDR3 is CASSAHGPSYNEQFF. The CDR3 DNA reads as TGTGCCAGCAGTGCCCATGGGCCTTCCTACAATGAGCAGTTCTTC.

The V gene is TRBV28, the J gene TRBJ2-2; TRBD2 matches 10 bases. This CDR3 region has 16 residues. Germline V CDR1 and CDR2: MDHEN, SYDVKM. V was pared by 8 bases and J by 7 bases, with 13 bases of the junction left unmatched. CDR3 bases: TGTGCCAGCCTGACTAGCGGGTTTTCAGGGGGCGGGGAGCTGTTTTTT. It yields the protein CASLTSGFSGGGELFF.

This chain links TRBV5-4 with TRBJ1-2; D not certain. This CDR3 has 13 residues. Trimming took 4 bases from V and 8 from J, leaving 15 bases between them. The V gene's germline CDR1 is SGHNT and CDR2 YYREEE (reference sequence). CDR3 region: CASSDRVRAGYTF. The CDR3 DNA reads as TGTGCCAGCAGCGACCGGGTCAGAGCAGGCTACACCTTC.

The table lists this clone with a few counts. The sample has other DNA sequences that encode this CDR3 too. CDR3 nucleotides: TGTGCCAGCAGCCTGGGGACGGTCAATGAGCAGTTCTTC. Amino acids: CASSLGTVNEQFF. The chain couples TRBV7-9 to TRBJ2-1, with D perhaps assigned TRBD1 or TRBD2 (5 bases each). Trimming shortened V by 5 bases and J by 6 bases, and 11 bases separated the two germline ends. The CDR3 has 13 amino acids. The germline V gene encodes CDR1 SEHNR and CDR2 FQNEAQ (reference sequence).

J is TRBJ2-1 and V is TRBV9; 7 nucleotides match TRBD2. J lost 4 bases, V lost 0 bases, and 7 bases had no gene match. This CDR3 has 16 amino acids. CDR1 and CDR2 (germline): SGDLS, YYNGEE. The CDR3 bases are TGTGCCAGCAGCGTAGGCGTGGCTAGCGGATACAATGAGCAGTTCTTC. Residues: CASSVGVASGYNEQFF.

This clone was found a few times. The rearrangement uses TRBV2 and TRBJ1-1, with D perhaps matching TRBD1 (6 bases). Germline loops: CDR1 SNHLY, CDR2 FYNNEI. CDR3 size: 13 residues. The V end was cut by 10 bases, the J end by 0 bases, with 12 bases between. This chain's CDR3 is CATSGQLNTEAFF. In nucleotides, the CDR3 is TGTGCCACTTCGGGACAACTGAACACTGAAGCTTTCTTT.

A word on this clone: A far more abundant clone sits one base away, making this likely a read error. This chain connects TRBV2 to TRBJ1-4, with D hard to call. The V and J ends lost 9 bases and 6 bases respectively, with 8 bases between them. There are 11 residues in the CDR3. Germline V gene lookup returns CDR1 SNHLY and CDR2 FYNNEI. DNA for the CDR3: TGTGCCAGTCGGGGTTATGAAAAACTGTTTTTT. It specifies CASRGYEKLFF.

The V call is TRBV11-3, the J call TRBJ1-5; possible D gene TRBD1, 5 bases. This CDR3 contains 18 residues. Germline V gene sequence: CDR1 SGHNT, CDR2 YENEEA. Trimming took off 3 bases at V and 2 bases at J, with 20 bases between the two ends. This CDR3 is CASSLGIGRGRGNQPQHF. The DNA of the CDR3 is TGTGCCAGCAGCTTGGGGATCGGTAGGGGACGAGGCAATCAGCCCCAGCATTTT. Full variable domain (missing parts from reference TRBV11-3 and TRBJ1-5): EAGVVQSPRYKIIEKKQPVAFWCNPISGHNTLYWYLQNLGQGPELLIRYENEEAVDDSQLPKDRFSAERLKGVDSTLKIQPAELGDSAVYLCASSLGIGRGRGNQPQHFGDGTRLSIL.

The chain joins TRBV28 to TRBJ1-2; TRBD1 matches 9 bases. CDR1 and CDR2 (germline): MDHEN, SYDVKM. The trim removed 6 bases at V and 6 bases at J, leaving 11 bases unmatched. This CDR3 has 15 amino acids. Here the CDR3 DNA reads TGTGCCAGCAGACCACACGACAGGGGGAAGAATGGCTACACCTTC. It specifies CASRPHDRGKNGYTF.

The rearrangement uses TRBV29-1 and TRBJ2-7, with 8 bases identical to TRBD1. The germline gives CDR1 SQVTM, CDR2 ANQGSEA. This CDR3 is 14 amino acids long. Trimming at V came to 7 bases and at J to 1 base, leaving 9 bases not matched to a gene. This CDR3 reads CSAKTGAGSYEQYF. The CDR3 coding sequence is TGCAGCGCAAAGACAGGGGCAGGTTCCTACGAGCAGTACTTC.

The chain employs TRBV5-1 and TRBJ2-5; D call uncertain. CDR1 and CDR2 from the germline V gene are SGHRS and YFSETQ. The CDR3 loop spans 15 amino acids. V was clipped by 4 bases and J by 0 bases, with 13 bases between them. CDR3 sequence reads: CASSPEGFYQETQYF. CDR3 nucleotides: TGCGCCAGCAGCCCGGAAGGATTTTACCAAGAGACCCAGTACTTC.

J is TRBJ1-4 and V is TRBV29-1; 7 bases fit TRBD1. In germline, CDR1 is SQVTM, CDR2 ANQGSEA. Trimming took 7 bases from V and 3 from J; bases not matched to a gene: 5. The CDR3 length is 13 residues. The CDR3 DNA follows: TGCAGCGCCACGACAGGGTCTAATGAAAAACTGTTTTTT. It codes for CSATTGSNEKLFF.